Below, one T cell receptor (beta chain) is given with its context. Its target is not known. This sample stems from a study of OX40 agonist ivuxolimab in advanced cancers. In the study overall: The study reported partial responses in three patients: one hepatocellular carcinoma, two cutaneous melanoma.

Produced via immunoSEQ multiplex PCR; TCRdb's table is partial and in-frame only. The sample shows about 34,000 clones, 85% to 95% of them seen only once. V was clipped by 5 bases and J by 1 base, with 8 bases between them. The CDR3 is made up of 12 amino acids. Per the germline V gene, CDR1 is SQVTM and CDR2 is ANQGSEA. Whole-study findings and limits: CD4+ and CD8+ blood T cells expanded clonally by week 6 at 0.1 to 3.0 mg/kg. Expanded peripheral T cells had an undetermined antigen specificity. There were, on average, more expanded clones in CD8+ T cells than in CD4+.

This TCR came from an adult with an advanced solid tumor such as melanoma, head and neck, liver or kidney cancer. The material sequenced was CD4+ or CD8+ T cells sorted from blood, taken in a trial of the OX40 agonist ivuxolimab. The V gene is TRBV29-1, the J gene TRBJ1-1; D remains ambiguous. CDR3 loop: CSVNVPNTEAFF. The CDR3 coding sequence is TGCAGCGTTAACGTCCCGAACACTGAAGCTTTCTTT.